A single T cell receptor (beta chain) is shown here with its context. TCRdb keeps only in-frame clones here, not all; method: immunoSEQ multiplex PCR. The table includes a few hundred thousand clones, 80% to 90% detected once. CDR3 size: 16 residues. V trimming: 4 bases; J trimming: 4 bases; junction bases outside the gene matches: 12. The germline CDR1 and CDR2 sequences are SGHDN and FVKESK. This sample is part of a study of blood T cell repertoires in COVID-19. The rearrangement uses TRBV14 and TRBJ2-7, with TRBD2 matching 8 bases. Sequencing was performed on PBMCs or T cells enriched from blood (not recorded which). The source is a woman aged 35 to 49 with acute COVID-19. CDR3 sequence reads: CASSRAVGSGVYEQYF. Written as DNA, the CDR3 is TGTGCCAGCAGCCGTGCCGTGGGTAGCGGGGTTTACGAGCAGTACTTC. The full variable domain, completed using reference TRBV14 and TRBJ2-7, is EAGVTQFPSHSVIEKGQTVTLRCDPISGHDNLYWYRRVMGKEIKFLLHFVKESKQDESGMPNNRFLAERTGGTYSTLKVQPAELEDSGVYFCASSRAVGSGVYEQYFGPGTRLTVT.